This TCR beta chain comes out of a study of cytomegalovirus exposure and HLA in healthy donors. Regarding the study as a whole: Per published reports, the classifier diagnosed cytomegalovirus status with high specificity and sensitivity. When analyzed later, a missense DCLRE1C variant was found to be linked to TCR beta V- and J-gene trimming. By a later analysis, the bulk of CMV-associated TCR beta chains appeared HLA-restricted. 150 to 200 TCR beta chains were listed as cytomegalovirus-associated.

V lost 6 bases and J lost 2; bases outside the gene matches: 2. Per germline, CDR1 KGHSH and CDR2 LQKENI. CDR3 length: 15 residues. With respect to this clone: Antigen specificity is unknown.

A multiplex PCR was run with 60 Vbeta primers and 13 Jbeta primers. Repertoires were generated with immunoSEQ multiplex PCR, while TCRdb's copy carries only in-frame clones and drops some. The sample has around 180,000 clones, approximately 81% seen once. The specimen was PBMCs. The origin of this receptor is a boy aged 2-15 years in good health and CMV-seronegative. The chain combines TRBV18 with TRBJ2-1; 12 bases are shared with TRBD2. The DNA for the CDR3 is TGTGCCAGCTCCCGACTAGCGGGAGCCTACAATGAGCAGTTCTTC. Amino acids: CASSRLAGAYNEQFF.